This entry describes one T cell receptor beta chain. The sample belongs to a study of blood T cell repertoires in COVID-19. Overall study context: The study drew acute and convalescent COVID-19 samples from the United States, Italy and Spain.

Study processing details: Amplifying reference gene primers gave estimates of nucleated cell counts. Here immunoSEQ multiplex PCR was the method, and the copy in TCRdb shows in-frame clones only, minus some. The D gene and trimming were derived from the DNA, and the V and J assignments and clone size from that table. Here the sample spans around 60,000 clones, about 85% being singletons. Germline CDR1 is SQVTM and CDR2 is ANQGSEA. The CDR3 has 13 residues. The rearrangement joins TRBV29-1 to TRBJ2-1, with D maybe TRBD2 (5 bases). The clonotype comes from an elderly woman with acute or convalescent COVID-19. The sample taken for sequencing was peripheral blood. The CDR3 DNA reads TGCACCCTTAGTCAGGCTAGCAGCAATGAGCAGTTCTTC. As protein: CTLSQASSNEQFF.